This is a list of T cell receptor beta chains from one sample in a study of early T cells in non-severe SARS-CoV-2 infection. TCRdb independently ran MiXCR on the 5' RACE reads; one entry per CDR3 protein. This table has over 30,000 distinct CDR3 sequences, more than 4.5% appearing once. The sample comprised whole blood. These receptors all come from an adult who was a healthcare worker with PCR-confirmed SARS-CoV-2 infection or an uninfected control (not recorded which). CDR3s include the opening cysteine and the closing phenylalanine or tryptophan. D genes are given only for firm matches. Only some rows state a clone size, as once, few, many or a class for expanded clones.

NA	TRBV19	TRBJ2-2	many	CASNEGTGELFF	TGTGCCAGTAACGAGGGCACCGGGGAGCTGTTTTTT
NA	TRBV19	TRBJ1-4	few	CASSWGVATNEKLFF	TGTGCCAGTAGTTGGGGCGTGGCAACTAATGAAAAACTGTTTTTT
TRBD1	TRBV5-1	TRBJ1-1	NA	CASSDKLTGVLSEAFF	TGCGCCAGCAGCGATAAGTTGACAGGGGTCTTATCTGAAGCTTTCTTT
NA	TRBV4-3	TRBJ1-1	many	CASSQGGPDTEAFF	TGCGCCAGCAGCCAGGGGGGACCCGACACTGAAGCTTTCTTT
TRBD1	TRBV18	TRBJ2-3	many	CASSPLTTGGLTDTQYF	TGTGCCAGCTCACCGCTCACGACAGGGGGCTTAACAGATACGCAGTATTTT
NA	TRBV29-1	TRBJ2-1	NA	CSVEEVSDEQFF	TGCAGCGTTGAAGAAGTAAGCGATGAGCAGTTCTTC
TRBD1	TRBV4-1	TRBJ2-6	NA	CASRTGGSGANVLTF	TGCGCCAGCAGGACAGGGGGCTCTGGGGCCAACGTCCTGACTTTC
NA	TRBV7-2	TRBJ2-1	many	CASSSPGAEQFF	TGTGCCAGCAGCTCCCCTGGGGCCGAGCAGTTCTTC
NA	TRBV20-1	TRBJ2-1	many	CSAREGAVLTDNEQFF	TGCAGTGCCAGAGAAGGAGCGGTCCTTACAGACAATGAGCAGTTCTTC
TRBD2	TRBV20-1	TRBJ2-1	few	CSASRSGRARNEQFF	TGCAGTGCGAGCCGTAGCGGGAGGGCCCGAAATGAGCAGTTCTTC
TRBD2	TRBV6-1	TRBJ2-5	NA	CASRRTSGIPETQYF	TGTGCCAGCCGACGCACTAGCGGGATCCCAGAGACCCAGTACTTC
NA	TRBV27	TRBJ1-2	NA	CASTPRRGTYYGYTF	TGTGCCAGCACCCCCCGGCGGGGGACATACTATGGCTACACCTTC
TRBD2	TRBV20-1	TRBJ2-1	many	CSAPEVPGLGKNEQFF	TGCAGTGCCCCTGAAGTCCCGGGACTAGGAAAAAATGAGCAGTTCTTC
NA	TRBV11-2	TRBJ2-4	many	CASSFQPGDGKNIQYF	TGTGCCAGCAGCTTCCAGCCGGGGGATGGCAAAAACATTCAGTACTTC
TRBD1	TRBV12-3/TRBV12-4	TRBJ1-2	many	CASSARQGAGGYTF	TGTGCCAGCAGCGCGCGTCAGGGGGCGGGTGGCTACACCTTC
NA	TRBV16	TRBJ2-7	many	CASSQSDPYEQYF	TGTGCCAGCAGCCAATCGGATCCGTACGAGCAGTACTTC
NA	TRBV24-1	TRBJ2-3	many	CATGRTDTQYF	TGTGCCACCGGTAGGACAGATACGCAGTATTTT
NA	TRBV28	TRBJ1-5	many	CASRPTGAGQPQHF	TGTGCCAGCAGACCTACCGGGGCGGGACAGCCCCAGCATTTT
NA	TRBV6-5	TRBJ1-1	many	CASSLNSEAFF	TGTGCCAGCAGCTTGAACAGTGAAGCTTTCTTT
NA	TRBV14	TRBJ2-6	many	CASSHLSGANVLTF	TGTGCCAGCTCCCATTTATCTGGGGCCAACGTCCTGACTTTC
NA	TRBV9	TRBJ2-3	many	CASSVGGSLSTDTQYF	TGTGCCAGCAGCGTAGGTGGCTCACTTAGCACAGATACGCAGTATTTT
NA	TRBV12-3/TRBV12-4	TRBJ1-5	few	CASTVGGGSNQPQHF	TGTGCCAGCACCGTCGGGGGGGGTAGCAATCAGCCCCAGCATTTT
NA	TRBV4-2	TRBJ1-6	many	CASSQDGDSSYNSPLHF	TGTGCCAGCAGCCAAGATGGGGATAGCTCCTATAATTCACCCCTCCACTTT
NA	TRBV11-2	TRBJ2-5	NA	CASSLVAEEGTQYF	TGTGCCAGCAGCTTAGTGGCGGAAGAGGGGACCCAGTACTTC
TRBD2	TRBV11-2	TRBJ2-5	NA	CASSKSSGSGQETQYF	TGTGCCAGCAGCAAAAGTAGCGGGAGTGGTCAAGAGACCCAGTACTTC
TRBD2	TRBV10-3	TRBJ2-1	NA	CAIPGTSGSPYNEQFF	TGTGCCATCCCCGGGACTAGCGGGAGCCCCTACAATGAGCAGTTCTTC
NA	TRBV28	TRBJ2-7	NA	CASSLSVPPYEQYF	TGTGCCAGCAGTCTCTCGGTGCCACCCTACGAGCAGTACTTC
TRBD2	TRBV7-9	TRBJ2-1	many	CASSLEAGNNEQFF	TGTGCCAGCAGCTTAGAAGCGGGAAACAATGAGCAGTTCTTC
NA	TRBV5-6	TRBJ2-3	many	CASSLWTDTQYF	TGTGCCAGCAGCTTGTGGACAGATACGCAGTATTTT
NA	TRBV9	TRBJ2-1	many	CASSVAGPLNNEQFF	TGTGCCAGCAGCGTAGCGGGACCTCTAAACAATGAGCAGTTCTTC
NA	TRBV11-3	TRBJ1-1	many	CASSLTTGLNTEAFF	TGTGCCAGCAGCTTAACGACAGGCCTGAACACTGAAGCTTTCTTT
TRBD1	TRBV19	TRBJ2-1	NA	CASGGQGRNEQFF	TGTGCCAGCGGGGGACAGGGGAGGAATGAGCAGTTCTTC
TRBD1	TRBV9	TRBJ1-2	medium-sized	CASSADRAGYGYTF	TGTGCCAGCAGCGCAGACAGGGCTGGCTATGGCTACACCTTC
TRBD2	TRBV5-1	TRBJ2-3	many	CASSLATSGRTDTQYF	TGCGCCAGCAGCTTGGCGACTAGCGGGAGGACAGATACGCAGTATTTT
TRBD1	TRBV11-2	TRBJ2-3	medium-sized	CASSTPGTGADTQYF	TGTGCCAGCAGCACTCCTGGGACAGGGGCAGATACGCAGTATTTT